Listed here is a single TCR beta chain. This clone was detected only a few times. The antigen it recognizes is unknown. Nothing much larger sits one base from this clone, and base qualities are not available. What this sample's time point label stands for: more than three weeks on oral tofacitinib. The treatment or condition label, as the study defines it: oral pan-JAK inhibitor, 5-10 mg twice daily. Lesional scalp punch biopsies and peripheral blood were collected from alopecia areata patients. After PBMCs were isolated by density centrifugation and stained for CD3, CD4 and CD8, a FACSAria was used to sort CD4+ and CD8+ T cells. These data belong to a study of CD8+ T cells in alopecia areata listed by TCRdb under 2018. Looking at the study overall: The treated patients, all with moderate-to-severe alopecia areata, were enrolled in an open-label pilot trial of oral tofacitinib given at 5 to 10 mg twice daily. RNA was extracted with the PAXgene miRNA kit for fixed scalp, the miRNeasy kit for PBMCs, and the RNeasy kit for mouse skin. Scalp clonality was compared across normal scalp (n=4), patchy alopecia areata scalp (n=8), and alopecia totalis/universalis scalp (n=8). To study T cell clonal expansion in alopecia areata, the researchers applied high-throughput TCRbeta sequencing to both the C3H/HeJ mouse model and human patients. For the treated patients, the SALT score, which quantifies what percentage of scalp surface area is affected, served as the measure of disease severity. In humans, TCRbeta sequencing was performed on scalp tissue and on sorted CD4+ and CD8+ peripheral blood T cells from healthy controls and from patients with patchy or totalis/universalis alopecia areata. TCRbeta CDR3 regions were amplified by immunoSEQ multiplex PCR using 35 Vbeta forward and 13 Jbeta reverse primers. Biopsies were taken from tofacitinib-treated patients at baseline and again at 4 and 24 weeks into treatment, and several of those patients also had a later scalp biopsy. Patients received tofacitinib for 6 to 18 months and were then followed off drug for 6 months to check for delayed response and recurrence. General findings and caveats noted by the study authors: Many expanded lesional clones were found to persist in scalp and blood during tofacitinib treatment, and relapse after treatment cessation may be partly explained by this persistence. Scalp TCR repertoire analysis is complicated because resident alphabeta T cells in normal human skin are also sequenced, whereas mouse skin is dominated by gammadelta T cells. Higher clonality and more expanded CD8+ clones were observed in lesional scalp than in normal scalp, particularly in alopecia totalis/universalis, a finding suggestive of antigenic drive. Compared with mice, TCR sequences shared between patients were less clear, possibly partly because of HLA diversity across the patient population. Scalp clonality and the number of expanded CD8+ clones among the top 100 scalp clones were significantly decreased by tofacitinib. Because the treated cohort was small and included a single nonresponder, larger studies are needed to assess links between baseline CD8+ expansion and response.

CDR1 and CDR2, per the germline V gene, are MNHEY and SVGAGI. The germline ends are 12 bases apart after V is trimmed by 5 bases and J by 4 bases. The cysteine opens and the phenylalanine closes a CDR3 of 13 amino acids. The only DNA kept is the CDR3, 39 bases in frame from the first base. Preparation of the library involved the immunoSEQ multiplex PCR assay. For TCR sequencing, RNA was extracted from every sample and reverse transcribed into cDNA to serve as template. SuperScript III was used for first-strand cDNA synthesis, primed with a 2:1 mix of oligo-dT and random hexamers. A synthetic immune receptor repertoire was used to measure amplification bias, and any remaining bias was corrected computationally. In the source study's methods: Raw reads were preprocessed for error removal, and CDR3 was defined according to IMGT conventions as running from the conserved cysteine to phenylalanine. Clonality was computed by normalizing Shannon entropy by log2 of the number of productive unique TCRs and subtracting the result from 1. Whether each scalp clone was CD4 or CD8 was inferred by checking scalp TCRbeta sequences against the CD4 and CD8 repertoires from sorted blood. Not all clones reach the TCRdb copy of this immuneACCESS table, which keeps in-frame sequences only. Checked studies attribute under half of the gap to unresolved V genes and leave the rest unexplained. The V and J calls and clone size are taken from that table; D and trimming were inferred from the DNA. This sample comprises about 210,000 clones, 50% to 70% of them detected only once. Clones ranked in the top ten supply about 1.6% of the sample.

This clonotype was obtained from a human donor with alopecia areata. Recombination linked TRBV6-5 to TRBJ2-7; D gene: possibly TRBD1, on 6 matching bases. The source was CD4+ T cells sorted from blood, collected at week 4, from a patient treated with tofacitinib. The nucleotide sequence is given as TGTGCCAGCAGTAACAGGGTCGGGTACGAGCAGTACTTC. This yields the protein CASSNRVGYEQYF.